These 12 T cell receptor beta chains were all obtained from the same sample, sequenced in a study of cytomegalovirus exposure and HLA in healthy donors. The study ran its PCR with 60 Vbeta and 13 Jbeta primers. Generated by immunoSEQ multiplex PCR, the TCRdb table keeps only in-frame clones and is missing some. The sample contains 75,000 to 90,000 clones, roughly 80% of which appear only once. The sequenced sample was PBMCs. These receptors were collected from a human donor in good health.

The rearrangement uses TRBV5-1 and TRBJ2-2, with TRBD1 matching over 7 bases. This CDR3 contains 16 residues. Germline CDR1 SGHRS, CDR2 YFSETQ. The V gene end was trimmed by 1 base and the J gene end by 3 bases; junction bases not matched to a gene: 6. CDR3 sequence: CASSLRTGGDTGELFF. The CDR3 coding sequence is TGCGCCAGCAGCTTGAGGACAGGCGGAGACACCGGGGAGCTGTTTTTT.

This clone was observed a handful of times. The chain couples TRBV4-1 to TRBJ1-1; D possibly corresponds to TRBD1 (6 bases). With 4 bases removed from V and 1 base from J, the gap between germline ends came to 13 bases. This CDR3 has 15 amino acids. Per germline, CDR1 MGHRA and CDR2 YSYEKL. CDR3 DNA sequence: TGCGCCAGCAGCCTCCAGGGACATACGAACACTGAAGCTTTCTTT. Translation gives CASSLQGHTNTEAFF.

In this sample, this clone turned up once. V and J are TRBV2 and TRBJ2-7; D possibly corresponds to TRBD2 (6 bases). With 2 bases removed from V and 5 bases from J, the gap between germline ends came to 16 bases. This CDR3 contains 15 residues. CDR1 is SNHLY and CDR2 is FYNNEI in the germline V gene. CDR3 residues: CASSELTIERDEQYF. CDR3 DNA sequence: TGTGCCAGCAGTGAACTAACCATCGAGCGGGACGAGCAGTACTTC.

The V gene is TRBV19, the J gene TRBJ1-1; D is uncertain. The germline V gene has CDR1 LNHDA and CDR2 SQIVND (reference sequence). The CDR3 is 13 residues long. Trimming removed 8 bases from V and 6 bases from J, with 16 bases in between. As DNA, the CDR3 is TGTGCCAGTTGCCGGGGAAACCAGCCTGAAGCTTTCTTT. Its translation is CASCRGNQPEAFF.

The V call is TRBV7-8, the J call TRBJ2-1, with 15 bases lining up with TRBD2. Trimming at V came to 5 bases and at J to 6 bases, leaving 11 bases not matched to a gene. Germline V gene lookup returns CDR1 SGHVS and CDR2 FQNEAQ. The CDR3 has 18 amino acids. The CDR3 DNA sequence: TGTGCCAGCAGCCCGGGACTAGCGGGGGGAGTCGCTTTCAATGAGCAGTTCTTC. This translates into CASSPGLAGGVAFNEQFF.

CDR3 coding DNA: TGTGCCAGCAACGCAGGGATCTCCCCCGGGGAGCTGTTTTTT. Protein: CASNAGISPGELFF. The rearrangement uses TRBV5-5 and TRBJ2-2, with D perhaps matching TRBD1 (5 bases). V lost 6 bases to trimming and J lost 6 bases, with 15 bases between them. Per the germline V gene, CDR1 is SGHKS and CDR2 is YYEKEE (reference sequence). This CDR3 has 14 residues.

V usage is TRBV5-1 and J usage is TRBJ1-3; weak D call: TRBD1 (6 bases). Trimming pared 4 bases from V and 4 bases from J, leaving 12 bases between. The CDR3 runs to 14 residues. Germline V gene sequence: CDR1 SGHRS, CDR2 YFSETQ. Written as DNA, the CDR3 is TGCGCCAGCAGCCAGGCAGGGGTCGGAAACACCATATATTTT. Protein product: CASSQAGVGNTIYF. Full variable domain (rest looked up from reference TRBV5-1 and TRBJ1-3): KAGVTQTPRYLIKTRGQQVTLSCSPISGHRSVSWYQQTPGQGLQFLFEYFSETQRNKGNFPGRFSGRQFSNSRSEMNVSTLELGDSALYLCASSQAGVGNTIYFGEGSWLTVV.

V and J are TRBV5-1 and TRBJ1-2; 9 bases align to TRBD1. The germline CDR1 and CDR2 sequences are SGHRS and YFSETQ. V shed 4 bases and J 8 bases; nucleotides not matched to a gene: 9. This CDR3 has 14 amino acids. For the CDR3, the DNA is TGCGCCAGCAGCCAACAGGGGGCGAGTGTGGGCTACACCTTC. Protein: CASSQQGASVGYTF. Variable domain in full (rest from reference TRBV5-1 and TRBJ1-2): KAGVTQTPRYLIKTRGQQVTLSCSPISGHRSVSWYQQTPGQGLQFLFEYFSETQRNKGNFPGRFSGRQFSNSRSEMNVSTLELGDSALYLCASSQQGASVGYTFGSGTRLTVV.

The chain recombines TRBV7-9 with TRBJ2-1, with TRBD1 matching over 7 bases. With V trimmed by 3 bases and J by 5 bases, 7 bases remained unmatched. In germline, CDR1 is SEHNR, CDR2 FQNEAQ (reference sequence). This CDR3 is built from 15 residues. The CDR3 DNA follows: TGTGCCAGCAGCTTCCGGGACAGTGGGGACAATGAGCAGTTCTTC. It translates to CASSFRDSGDNEQFF.

The rearrangement links TRBV30 to TRBJ1-2, with 11 bases identical to TRBD1. The CDR3 contains 14 residues. From germline, CDR1 is GTSNPN and CDR2 SVGIG (reference sequence). After removal of 5 bases from V and 8 bases from J, the junction contained 10 bases not matched to a gene. CDR3: CAWVDRGRLGGYTF. The CDR3 coding sequence is TGTGCCTGGGTGGACAGGGGGCGATTAGGAGGCTACACCTTC.

This rearrangement joins TRBV6-1 to TRBJ2-7; the match to TRBD2 covers 8 bases. In germline, CDR1 is MNHNS, CDR2 SASEGT. V dropped 3 bases and J dropped 4; count of bases not matched to a gene: 8. The CDR3 sequence is 15 residues long. The CDR3 DNA reads as TGTGCCAGCAGTGACGAGGGAGCGGGGGCATACGAGCAGTACTTC. This sequence encodes CASSDEGAGAYEQYF.

The rearrangement uses TRBV7-2 and TRBJ2-1; the match to TRBD1 covers 7 bases. From germline, CDR1 is SGHTA and CDR2 FQGNSA. The CDR3 sequence is 14 residues long. J lost 7 bases, V lost 4 bases, and 7 bases had no gene match. CDR3 region: CASSSDRVLNEQFF. DNA of the CDR3: TGTGCCAGCAGCTCCGACAGGGTCCTGAATGAGCAGTTCTTC.